This TCR beta chain was recovered during a study of CD8+ T cells in alopecia areata. Turning to the study itself: Treated patients were dosed with oral tofacitinib, taking 5 to 10 mg twice daily.

Overall study findings and caveats: In lesional scalp, particularly from alopecia totalis/universalis, clonality was higher than in normal scalp.

Regarding this clone: Its antigen is not known.

Collection of lesional scalp punch biopsies and peripheral blood was performed in alopecia areata patients. Extraction of RNA preceded its reverse transcription into cDNA, which served as the sequencing template. Here immunoSEQ multiplex PCR was the method, and the copy in TCRdb shows in-frame clones only, minus some. The table has 150,000 or so clones, over 80% seen once; the top ten hold about 14%. The CDR3 consists of 15 residues. With 1 base clipped from V and 6 bases from J, the junction kept 2 bases outside the gene matches. The germline gives CDR1 MGHRA, CDR2 YSYEKL. The TCR was taken from a human donor with alopecia areata. The sequencing used CD8+ T cells sorted from blood, collected at week 0. The rearrangement uses TRBV4-1 and TRBJ2-1; 11 bases match TRBD2. Here the CDR3 reads CASSQVGTSGNEQFF. The DNA of the CDR3 is TGCGCCAGCAGCCAAGTGGGGACTAGCGGCAATGAGCAGTTCTTC.